A single sample is the source of the 3 T cell receptor beta chains below, sequenced in a study of cytomegalovirus exposure and HLA in healthy donors. Amplification used 60 Vbeta primers and 13 Jbeta primers. The method was immunoSEQ multiplex PCR; TCRdb's version includes in-frame clones alone and lacks a portion of them. The sample holds about 140,000 clones, more than 75% seen once. Material for sequencing was PBMCs. These receptors all stem from a male donor in good health and CMV-seronegative.

The chain recombines TRBV19 with TRBJ2-1, with 11 bases that match TRBD2. V lost 3 bases to trimming and J lost 7 bases; unmatched junction nucleotides: 5. Germline CDR1 and CDR2: LNHDA and SQIVND (reference sequence). The CDR3 runs 15 residues. CDR3 DNA sequence: TGTGCCAGTAGTATGGTAGCGGGGGGGCGGAATGAGCAGTTCTTC. Translating gives CASSMVAGGRNEQFF.

The chain employs TRBV28 and TRBJ2-3; possibly TRBD1 for D (6 bases). The ends were cut back, 6 bases at V and 0 bases at J, with 16 bases in the middle. Germline V gene data show CDR1 as MDHEN and CDR2 as SYDVKM. The CDR3 is 16 residues long. This chain's CDR3 is CASSRQTGSSTDTQYF. CDR3 coding DNA: TGTGCCAGCAGCCGTCAAACAGGGTCGAGCACAGATACGCAGTATTTT.

This clone was counted between two and nine times. The rearrangement joins TRBV18 to TRBJ2-2, with D possibly matching TRBD1 (5 bases). The germline CDR1 and CDR2 sequences are KGHSH and LQKENI. The V end was cut by 8 bases, the J end by 7 bases, with 14 bases between. CDR3 size: 13 residues. The CDR3 coding sequence is TGTGCCAGCCAACGGCAGGGAAACGGGGAGCTGTTTTTT. Amino acids: CASQRQGNGELFF.